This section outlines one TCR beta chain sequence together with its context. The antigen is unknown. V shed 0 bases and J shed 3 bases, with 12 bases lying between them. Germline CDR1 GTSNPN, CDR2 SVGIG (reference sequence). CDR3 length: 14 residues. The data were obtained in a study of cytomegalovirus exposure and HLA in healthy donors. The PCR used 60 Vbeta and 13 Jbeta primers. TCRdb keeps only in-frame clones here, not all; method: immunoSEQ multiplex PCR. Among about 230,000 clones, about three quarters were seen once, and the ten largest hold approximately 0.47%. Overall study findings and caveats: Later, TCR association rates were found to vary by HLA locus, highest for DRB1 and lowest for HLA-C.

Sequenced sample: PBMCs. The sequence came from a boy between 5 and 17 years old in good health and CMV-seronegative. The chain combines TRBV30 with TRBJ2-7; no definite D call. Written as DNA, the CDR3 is TGTGCCTGGAGTGTAGACGACTGGTACTACGAGCAGTACTTC. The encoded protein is CAWSVDDWYYEQYF.